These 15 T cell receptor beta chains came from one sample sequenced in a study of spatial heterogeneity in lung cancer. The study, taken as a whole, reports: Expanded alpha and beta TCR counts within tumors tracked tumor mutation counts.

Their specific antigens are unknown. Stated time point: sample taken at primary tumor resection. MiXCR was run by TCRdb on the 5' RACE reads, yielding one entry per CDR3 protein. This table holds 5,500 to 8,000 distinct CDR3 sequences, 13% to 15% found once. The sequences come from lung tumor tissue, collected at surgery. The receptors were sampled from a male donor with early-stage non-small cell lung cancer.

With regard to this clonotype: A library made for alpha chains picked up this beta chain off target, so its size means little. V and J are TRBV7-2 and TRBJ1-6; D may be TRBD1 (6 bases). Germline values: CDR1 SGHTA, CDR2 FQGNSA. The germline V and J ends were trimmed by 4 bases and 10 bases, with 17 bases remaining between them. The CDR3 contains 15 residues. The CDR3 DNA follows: TGTGCCAGCAGCTCCGGGGGGCCCGCAGGATCACCCCTCCACTTT. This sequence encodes CASSSGGPAGSPLHF.

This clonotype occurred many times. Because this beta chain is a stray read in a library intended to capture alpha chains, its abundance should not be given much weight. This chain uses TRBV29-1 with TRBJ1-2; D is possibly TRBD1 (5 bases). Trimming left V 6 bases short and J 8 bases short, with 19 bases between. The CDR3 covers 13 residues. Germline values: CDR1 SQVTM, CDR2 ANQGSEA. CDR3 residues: CSVHTGTQEGYTF. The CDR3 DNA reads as TGCAGCGTACATACCGGGACTCAGGAGGGCTACACCTTC.

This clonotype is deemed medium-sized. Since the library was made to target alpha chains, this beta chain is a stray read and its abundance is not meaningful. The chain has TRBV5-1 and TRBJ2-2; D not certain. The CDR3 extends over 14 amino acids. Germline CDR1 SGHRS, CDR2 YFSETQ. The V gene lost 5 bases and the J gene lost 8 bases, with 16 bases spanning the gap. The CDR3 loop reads CASRDRQATGELFF. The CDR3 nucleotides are TGCGCCAGCAGGGATAGACAAGCTACGGGGGAGCTGTTTTTT.

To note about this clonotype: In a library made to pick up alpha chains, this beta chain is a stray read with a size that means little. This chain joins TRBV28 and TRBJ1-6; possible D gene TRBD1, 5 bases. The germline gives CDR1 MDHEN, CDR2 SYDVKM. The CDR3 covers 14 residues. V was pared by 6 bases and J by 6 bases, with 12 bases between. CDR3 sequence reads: CASSSGTVNSPLHF. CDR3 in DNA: TGTGCCAGCAGCTCCGGGACGGTTAATTCACCCCTCCACTTT.

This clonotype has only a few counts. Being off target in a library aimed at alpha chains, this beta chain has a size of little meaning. CDR3 amino acids: CALGGSPETQYF. CDR3 sequence (DNA): TGTGCCCTTGGGGGGTCCCCAGAGACCCAGTACTTC. V gene TRBV2 combines with J gene TRBJ2-5; maybe TRBD2 (6 bases). V was trimmed by 11 bases and J by 4 bases, leaving 14 bases between them. This CDR3 has 12 residues. Looked up from germline, CDR1 is SNHLY and CDR2 is FYNNEI.

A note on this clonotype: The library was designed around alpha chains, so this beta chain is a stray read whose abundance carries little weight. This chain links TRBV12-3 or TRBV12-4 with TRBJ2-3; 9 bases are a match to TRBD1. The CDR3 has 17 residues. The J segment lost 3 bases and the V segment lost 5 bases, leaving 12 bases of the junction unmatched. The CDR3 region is CASSIYPGQGWTDTQYF. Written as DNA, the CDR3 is TGTGCCAGCAGTATATATCCGGGACAGGGTTGGACAGATACGCAGTATTTT.

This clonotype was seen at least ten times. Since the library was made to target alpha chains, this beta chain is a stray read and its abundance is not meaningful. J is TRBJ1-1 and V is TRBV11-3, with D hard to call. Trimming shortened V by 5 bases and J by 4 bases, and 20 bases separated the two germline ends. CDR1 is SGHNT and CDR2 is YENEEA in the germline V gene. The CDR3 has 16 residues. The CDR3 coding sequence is TGTGCCAGCAGCGAGGGAATGTCCGGGCCTCGCACTGAAGCTTTCTTT. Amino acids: CASSEGMSGPRTEAFF.

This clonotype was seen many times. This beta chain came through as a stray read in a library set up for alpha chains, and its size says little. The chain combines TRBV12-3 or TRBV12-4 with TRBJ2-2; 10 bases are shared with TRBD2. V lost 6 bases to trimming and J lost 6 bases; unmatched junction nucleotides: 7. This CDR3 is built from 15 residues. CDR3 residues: CASRLLAGVPGELFF. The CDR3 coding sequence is TGTGCCAGCAGACTCCTAGCGGGAGTACCCGGGGAGCTGTTTTTT.

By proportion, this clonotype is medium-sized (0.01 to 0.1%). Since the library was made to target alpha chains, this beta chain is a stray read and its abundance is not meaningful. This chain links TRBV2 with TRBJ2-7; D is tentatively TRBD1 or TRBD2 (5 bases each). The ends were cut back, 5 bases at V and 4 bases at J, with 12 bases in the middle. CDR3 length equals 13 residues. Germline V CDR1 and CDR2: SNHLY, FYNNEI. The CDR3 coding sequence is TGTGCCAGCAGTTCGGGGACCTCGTACGAGCAGTACTTC. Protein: CASSSGTSYEQYF.

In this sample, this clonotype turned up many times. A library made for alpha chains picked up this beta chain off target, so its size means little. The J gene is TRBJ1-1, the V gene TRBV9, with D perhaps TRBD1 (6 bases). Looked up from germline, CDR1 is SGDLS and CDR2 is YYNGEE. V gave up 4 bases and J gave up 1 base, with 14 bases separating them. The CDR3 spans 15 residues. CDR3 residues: CASSLRQAPNTEAFF. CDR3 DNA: TGTGCCAGCAGCCTAAGACAGGCCCCGAACACTGAAGCTTTCTTT.

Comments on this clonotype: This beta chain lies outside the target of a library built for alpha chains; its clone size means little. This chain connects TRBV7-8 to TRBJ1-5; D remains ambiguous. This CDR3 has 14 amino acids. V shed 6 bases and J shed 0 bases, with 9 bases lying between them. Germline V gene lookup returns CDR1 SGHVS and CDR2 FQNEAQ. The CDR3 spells CASSEEHSNQPQHF. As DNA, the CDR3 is TGTGCCAGCAGTGAGGAGCATAGCAATCAGCCCCAGCATTTT.

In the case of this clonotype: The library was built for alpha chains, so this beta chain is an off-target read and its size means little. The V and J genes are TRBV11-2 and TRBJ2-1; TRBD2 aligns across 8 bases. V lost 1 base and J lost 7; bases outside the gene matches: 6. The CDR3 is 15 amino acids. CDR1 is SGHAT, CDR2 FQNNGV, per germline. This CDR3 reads CASSLAGGPGNEQFF. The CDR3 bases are TGTGCCAGCAGCTTAGCGGGAGGGCCTGGAAATGAGCAGTTCTTC.

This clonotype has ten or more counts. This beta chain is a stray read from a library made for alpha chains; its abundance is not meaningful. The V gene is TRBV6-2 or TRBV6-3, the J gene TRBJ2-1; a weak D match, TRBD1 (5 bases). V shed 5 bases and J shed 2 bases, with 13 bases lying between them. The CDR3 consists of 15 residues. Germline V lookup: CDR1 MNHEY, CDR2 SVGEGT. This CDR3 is CASSLDRVPYNEQFF. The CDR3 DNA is TGTGCCAGCAGTCTCGACAGAGTACCCTACAATGAGCAGTTCTTC.

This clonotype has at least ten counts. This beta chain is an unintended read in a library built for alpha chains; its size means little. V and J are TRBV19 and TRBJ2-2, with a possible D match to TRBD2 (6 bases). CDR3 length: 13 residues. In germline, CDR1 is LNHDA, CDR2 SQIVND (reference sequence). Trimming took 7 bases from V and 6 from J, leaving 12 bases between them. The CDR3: CASTSRGSGELFF. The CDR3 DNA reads TGTGCCAGTACCTCGCGGGGTTCCGGGGAGCTGTTTTTT.

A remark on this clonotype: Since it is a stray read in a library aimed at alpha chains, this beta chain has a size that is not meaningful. The chain's CDR3 is CASSLGTGTEQYF. Written as DNA, the CDR3 is TGTGCCAGCAGCTTAGGGACAGGGACCGAGCAGTACTTC. V usage is TRBV11-3 and J usage is TRBJ2-7, with 8 bases fitting TRBD1. Germline CDR1 and CDR2: SGHNT and YENEEA. The CDR3 has 13 amino acids. Trimming at V came to 1 base and at J to 6 bases, leaving 2 bases not matched to a gene.